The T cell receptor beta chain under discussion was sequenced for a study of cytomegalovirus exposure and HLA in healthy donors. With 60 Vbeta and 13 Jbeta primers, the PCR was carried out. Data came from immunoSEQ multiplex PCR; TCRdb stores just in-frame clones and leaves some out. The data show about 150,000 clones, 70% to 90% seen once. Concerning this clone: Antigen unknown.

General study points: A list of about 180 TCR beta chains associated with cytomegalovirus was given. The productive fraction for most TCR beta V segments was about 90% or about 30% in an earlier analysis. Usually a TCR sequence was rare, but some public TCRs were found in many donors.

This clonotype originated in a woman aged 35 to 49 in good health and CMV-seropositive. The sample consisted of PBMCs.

The CDR3 coding sequence is TGTGCCAGCAGCCGACAGGGTCCTAATGAAAAACTGTTTTTT. Amino acids: CASSRQGPNEKLFF. V and J are TRBV14 and TRBJ1-4, with TRBD1 identical over 7 bases. The CDR3 runs to 14 residues. The J segment lost 3 bases and the V segment lost 4 bases, leaving 2 bases of the junction unmatched. Germline CDR1 SGHDN, CDR2 FVKESK.